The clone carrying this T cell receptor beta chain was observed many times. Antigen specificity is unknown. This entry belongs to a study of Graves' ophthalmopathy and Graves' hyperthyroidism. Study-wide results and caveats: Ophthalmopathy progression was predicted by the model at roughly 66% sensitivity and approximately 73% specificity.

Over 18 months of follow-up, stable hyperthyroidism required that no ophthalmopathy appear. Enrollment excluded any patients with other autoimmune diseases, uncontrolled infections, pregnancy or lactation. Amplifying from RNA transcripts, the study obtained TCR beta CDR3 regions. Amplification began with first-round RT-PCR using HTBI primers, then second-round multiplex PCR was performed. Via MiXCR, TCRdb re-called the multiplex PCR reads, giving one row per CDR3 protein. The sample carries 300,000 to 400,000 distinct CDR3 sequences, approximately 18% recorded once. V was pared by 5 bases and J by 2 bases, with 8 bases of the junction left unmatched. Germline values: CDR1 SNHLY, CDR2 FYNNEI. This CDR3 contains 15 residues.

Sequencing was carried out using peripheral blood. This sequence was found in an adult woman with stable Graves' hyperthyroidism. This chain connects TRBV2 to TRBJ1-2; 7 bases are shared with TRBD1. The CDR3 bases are TGTGCCAGCAGTTGGGGGACAGTGGGAAACTATGGCTACACCTTC. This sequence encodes CASSWGTVGNYGYTF.